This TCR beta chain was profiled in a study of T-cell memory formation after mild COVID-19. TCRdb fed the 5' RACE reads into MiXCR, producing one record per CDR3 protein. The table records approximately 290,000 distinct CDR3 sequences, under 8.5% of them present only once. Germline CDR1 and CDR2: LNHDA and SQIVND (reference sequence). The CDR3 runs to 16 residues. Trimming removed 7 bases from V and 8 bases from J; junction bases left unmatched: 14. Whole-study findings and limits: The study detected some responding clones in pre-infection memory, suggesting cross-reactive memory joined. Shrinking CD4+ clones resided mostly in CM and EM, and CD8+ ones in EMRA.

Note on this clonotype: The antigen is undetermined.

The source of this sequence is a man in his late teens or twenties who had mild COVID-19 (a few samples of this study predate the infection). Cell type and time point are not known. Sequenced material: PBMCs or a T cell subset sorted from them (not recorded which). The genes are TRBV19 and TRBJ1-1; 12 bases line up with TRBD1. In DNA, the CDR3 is TGTGCCAGTACCTCTCCCGGGGGACAGGGGGCCTACGAAGCTTTCTTT. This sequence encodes CASTSPGGQGAYEAFF.